This T cell receptor (beta chain) was captured in a study of blood T cells in healthy people across ages. Points on this clonotype: Its antigen is currently unknown.

V lost 5 bases, J lost 1 base, and 15 bases lay in between. The V gene's germline CDR1 is SGHDT and CDR2 YYEEEE. The CDR3 sequence is 15 residues long. General study points: There was no known CMV status for donors, so expanded clonotype changes were possibly confounded.

PCR was performed a second time for roughly 7 to 12 cycles using a sample-barcoded 5' primer and a J-beta primer mix. CDR3-containing paired-end reads numbering at least 2.5 million came from each sample. TCRdb processed the 5' RACE reads anew with MiXCR; each CDR3 protein has one entry. Among around 1,800,000 distinct CDR3 sequences, 30% to 40% were seen once, and the ten largest hold roughly 23%. The TCR comes from a human donor in good health. The sequenced sample was blood. The rearrangement links TRBV5-6 to TRBJ1-1; TRBD1 is a possible D gene (6 bases). The CDR3 reads CASRSPGHGNTEAFF. The DNA for the CDR3 is TGTGCCAGCAGGTCGCCGGGACACGGGAACACTGAAGCTTTCTTT.